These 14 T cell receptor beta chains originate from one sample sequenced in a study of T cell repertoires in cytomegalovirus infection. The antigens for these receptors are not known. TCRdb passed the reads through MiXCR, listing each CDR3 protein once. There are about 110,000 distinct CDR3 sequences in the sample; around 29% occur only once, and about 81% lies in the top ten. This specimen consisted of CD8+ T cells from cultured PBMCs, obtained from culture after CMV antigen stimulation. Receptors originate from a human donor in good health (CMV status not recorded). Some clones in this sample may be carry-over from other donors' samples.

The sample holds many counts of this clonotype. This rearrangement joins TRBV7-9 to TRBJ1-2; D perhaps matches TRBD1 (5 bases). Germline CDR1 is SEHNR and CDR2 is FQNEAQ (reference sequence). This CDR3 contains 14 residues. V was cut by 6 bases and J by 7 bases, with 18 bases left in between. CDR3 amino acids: CASSWDEGAFGYTF. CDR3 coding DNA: TGTGCCAGCAGTTGGGATGAAGGGGCGTTTGGCTACACCTTC. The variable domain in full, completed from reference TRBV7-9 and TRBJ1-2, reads DTGVSQNPRHKITKRGQNVTFRCDPISEHNRLYWYRQTLGQGPEFLTYFQNEAQLEKSRLLSDRFSAERPKGSFSTLEIQRTEQGDSAMYLCASSWDEGAFGYTFGSGTRLTVV.

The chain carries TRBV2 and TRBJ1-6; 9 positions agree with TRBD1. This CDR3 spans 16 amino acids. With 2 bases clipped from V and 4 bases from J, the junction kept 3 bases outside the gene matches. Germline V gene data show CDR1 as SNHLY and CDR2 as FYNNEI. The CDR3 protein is CASSESTGGYNSPLHF. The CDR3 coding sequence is TGTGCCAGCAGTGAATCGACAGGGGGTTATAATTCACCCCTCCACTTT.

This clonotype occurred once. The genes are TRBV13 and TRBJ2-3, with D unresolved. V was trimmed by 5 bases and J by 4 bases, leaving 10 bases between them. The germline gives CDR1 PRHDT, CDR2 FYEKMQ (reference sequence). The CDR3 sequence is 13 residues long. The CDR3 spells CASSPGLSDTQYF. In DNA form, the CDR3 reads TGTGCCAGCAGCCCTGGGTTGTCAGATACGCAGTATTTT.

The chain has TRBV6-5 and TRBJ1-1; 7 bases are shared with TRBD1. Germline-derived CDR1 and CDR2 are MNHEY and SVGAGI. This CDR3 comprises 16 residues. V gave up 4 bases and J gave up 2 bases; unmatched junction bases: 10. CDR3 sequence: CASSSPGQVVNTEAFF. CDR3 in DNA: TGTGCCAGCAGTTCCCCAGGACAGGTGGTCAACACTGAAGCTTTCTTT.

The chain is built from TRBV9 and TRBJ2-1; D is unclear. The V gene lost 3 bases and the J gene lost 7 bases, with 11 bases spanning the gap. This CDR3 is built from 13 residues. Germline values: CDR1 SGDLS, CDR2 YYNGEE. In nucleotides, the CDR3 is TGTGCCAGCAGCGCCAAGCTGGGGAATGAGCAGTTCTTC. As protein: CASSAKLGNEQFF.

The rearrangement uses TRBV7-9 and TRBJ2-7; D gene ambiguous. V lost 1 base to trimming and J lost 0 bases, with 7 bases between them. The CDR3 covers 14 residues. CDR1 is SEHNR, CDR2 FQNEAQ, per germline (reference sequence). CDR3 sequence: CASSLDGYSYEQYF. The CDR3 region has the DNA TGTGCCAGCAGCTTAGATGGATACTCCTACGAGCAGTACTTC.

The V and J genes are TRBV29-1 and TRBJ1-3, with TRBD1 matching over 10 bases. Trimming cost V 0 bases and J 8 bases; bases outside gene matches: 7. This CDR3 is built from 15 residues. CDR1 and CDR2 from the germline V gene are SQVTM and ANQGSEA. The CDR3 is CSVEDVGQGDDTIYF. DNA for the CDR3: TGCAGCGTTGAAGATGTAGGACAGGGGGATGACACCATATATTTT.

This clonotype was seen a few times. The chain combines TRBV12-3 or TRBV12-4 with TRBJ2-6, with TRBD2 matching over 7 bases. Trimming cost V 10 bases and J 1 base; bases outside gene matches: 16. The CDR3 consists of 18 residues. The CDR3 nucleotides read TGTGCCATCACCTGGGGGGAGGGTCCCAATTCTGGGGCCAACGTCCTGACTTTC. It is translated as CAITWGEGPNSGANVLTF.

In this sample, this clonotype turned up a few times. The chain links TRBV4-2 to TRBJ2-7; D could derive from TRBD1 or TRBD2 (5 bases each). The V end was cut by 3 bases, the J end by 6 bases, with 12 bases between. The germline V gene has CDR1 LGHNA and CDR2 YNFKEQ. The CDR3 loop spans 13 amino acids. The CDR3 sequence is CASSQVQGVEQYF. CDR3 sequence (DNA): TGTGCCAGCAGCCAGGTTCAGGGAGTCGAGCAGTACTTC.

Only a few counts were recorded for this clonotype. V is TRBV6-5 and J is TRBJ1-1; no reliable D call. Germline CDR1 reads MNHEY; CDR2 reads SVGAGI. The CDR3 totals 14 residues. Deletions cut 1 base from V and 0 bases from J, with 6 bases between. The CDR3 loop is CASSYLGLNTEAFF. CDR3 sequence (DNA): TGTGCCAGCAGTTACTTGGGTTTGAACACTGAAGCTTTCTTT.

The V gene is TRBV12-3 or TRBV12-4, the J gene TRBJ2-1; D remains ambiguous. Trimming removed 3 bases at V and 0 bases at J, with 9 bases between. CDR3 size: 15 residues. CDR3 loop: CASSLGTTSYNEQFF. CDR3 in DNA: TGTGCCAGCAGTTTGGGTACAACCTCCTACAATGAGCAGTTCTTC.

The CDR3 bases are TGTGCCAGCAGTTACGACCCATTCTTGTCGCTCACTGAAGCTTTCTTT. Its protein is CASSYDPFLSLTEAFF. The chain combines TRBV6-2 or TRBV6-3 with TRBJ1-1; D remains ambiguous. The V and J ends lost 2 bases and 4 bases respectively, with 17 bases between them. Germline V gives CDR1 MNHEY, CDR2 SVGEGT. CDR3 length: 16 residues.

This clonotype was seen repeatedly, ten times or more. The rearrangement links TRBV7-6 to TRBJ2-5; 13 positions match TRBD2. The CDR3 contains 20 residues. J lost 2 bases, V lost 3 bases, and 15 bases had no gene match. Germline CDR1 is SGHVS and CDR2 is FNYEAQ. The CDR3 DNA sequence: TGTGCCAGCAGCTTCCTCCCCGGACTAGCGGGGGATCCAAATCAAGAGACCCAGTACTTC. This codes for CASSFLPGLAGDPNQETQYF.

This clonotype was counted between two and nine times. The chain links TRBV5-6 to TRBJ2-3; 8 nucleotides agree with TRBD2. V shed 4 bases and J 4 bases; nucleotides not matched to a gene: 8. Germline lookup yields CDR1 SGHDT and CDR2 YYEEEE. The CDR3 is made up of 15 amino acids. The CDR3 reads CASSVPGLVADTQYF. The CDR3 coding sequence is TGTGCCAGCAGCGTCCCGGGACTAGTCGCAGATACGCAGTATTTT.